This T cell receptor beta chain was captured by sequencing in a study of T cell responses to AZD1222 COVID-19 vaccine. Using immunoSEQ multiplex PCR, the repertoire was profiled, and TCRdb retains in-frame clones only, with some absent. The table includes some 100,000 clones, about 89% detected once. Between the trimmed V and J ends, which lost 3 bases and 3 bases, there was a span of 8 bases. CDR1 and CDR2 from the germline V gene are SNHLY and FYNNEI. The CDR3 runs to 14 residues. The sequences come from peripheral blood, collected on day 0 of AZD1222 vaccination. This clonotype originated in an adult in good health. The chain employs TRBV2 and TRBJ1-4, with D possibly matching TRBD1 (5 bases). The CDR3 loop reads CASSEGLPNEKLFF. The CDR3 coding sequence is TGTGCCAGCAGTGAGGGACTGCCTAATGAAAAACTGTTTTTT.